This passage covers 30 T cell receptor beta chains from one sample sequenced in a study of control samples from healthy donors and cancer patients. Profiling relied on immunoSEQ multiplex PCR, and the TCRdb table lists in-frame clones only, not all of them. The sample includes 70,000 to 85,000 clones, around 84% of them seen just once. The source material was PBMCs. The receptors shown here come from a man aged 60-69 years with head and neck cancer.

This clone was seen a single time. V and J are TRBV6-6 and TRBJ1-2; the match to TRBD1 covers 10 bases. J was trimmed by 1 base and V by 7 bases; bases with no gene match: 3. The CDR3 sequence is 14 residues long. The germline V gene has CDR1 MNHNY and CDR2 SVGAGI (reference sequence). CDR3 region: CASIGTGDNYGYTF. CDR3 DNA: TGTGCCAGCATAGGGACAGGGGATAACTATGGCTACACCTTC.

This chain connects TRBV5-1 to TRBJ2-3; 12 bases are shared with TRBD2. V lost 0 bases and J lost 4; bases outside the gene matches: 6. The CDR3 runs 17 residues. Germline V lookup: CDR1 SGHRS, CDR2 YFSETQ. The CDR3 here is CASSLALAGGPADTQYF. DNA of the CDR3: TGCGCCAGCAGCTTGGCCCTAGCGGGAGGGCCAGCAGATACGCAGTATTTT.

The CDR3 is CASSSRGRGEKLFF. The CDR3 coding sequence is TGCGCCAGCAGCTCCAGGGGAAGAGGTGAAAAACTGTTTTTT. The J gene is TRBJ1-4, the V gene TRBV5-1; D might be TRBD1 (6 bases). Germline loops: CDR1 SGHRS, CDR2 YFSETQ. The CDR3 has 14 residues. V was shortened by 3 bases and J by 7 bases, with 13 bases between the two germline ends. The whole variable domain, remainder taken from reference TRBV5-1 and TRBJ1-4, is KAGVTQTPRYLIKTRGQQVTLSCSPISGHRSVSWYQQTPGQGLQFLFEYFSETQRNKGNFPGRFSGRQFSNSRSEMNVSTLELGDSALYLCASSSRGRGEKLFFGSGTQLSVL.

This chain links TRBV5-5 with TRBJ1-2, with D perhaps TRBD1 (6 bases). CDR3 size: 15 residues. V lost 2 bases and J 0 bases, leaving 11 bases between the germline ends. Germline loops: CDR1 SGHKS, CDR2 YYEKEE (reference sequence). The CDR3 DNA sequence: TGTGCCAGCAGCTTCCAGGGGTTAGCTAACTATGGCTACACCTTC. Residues: CASSFQGLANYGYTF.

This rearrangement joins TRBV6-1 to TRBJ1-6, with no clear D. The V and J ends lost 3 bases and 0 bases respectively, with 9 bases between them. Germline CDR1 is MNHNS and CDR2 is SASEGT. CDR3 size: 16 residues. CDR3 sequence (DNA): TGTGCCAGCAGTGATTCGAGTTCCTCCTATAATTCACCCCTCCACTTT. It is translated as CASSDSSSSYNSPLHF.

The chain is built from TRBV5-1 and TRBJ2-1, with D tentatively TRBD1 (5 bases). The ends were cut back, 3 bases at V and 4 bases at J, with 14 bases in the middle. Germline V gene lookup returns CDR1 SGHRS and CDR2 YFSETQ. The CDR3 runs 15 residues. The CDR3 spells CASSSTGDSYNEQFF. The CDR3 DNA reads TGCGCCAGCAGCTCAACAGGCGACAGTTACAATGAGCAGTTCTTC.

This clone was counted a single time. The same CDR3 can be traced to other DNA sequences in this sample. The J gene is TRBJ1-3, the V gene TRBV13; TRBD1 aligns across 8 bases. CDR1 is PRHDT, CDR2 FYEKMQ, per germline (reference sequence). V gave up 3 bases and J gave up 2 bases; unmatched junction bases: 3. This CDR3 is 15 amino acids long. The chain's CDR3 is CASSLGRGPGNTIYF. DNA for the CDR3: TGTGCCAGCAGCTTGGGCAGGGGGCCTGGAAACACCATATATTTT. Full variable domain (remainder filled in from reference TRBV13 and TRBJ1-3): AAGVIQSPRHLIKEKRETATLKCYPIPRHDTVYWYQQGPGQDPQFLISFYEKMQSDKGSIPDRFSAQQFSDYHSELNMSSLELGDSALYFCASSLGRGPGNTIYFGEGSWLTVV.

This sequence joins TRBV18 and TRBJ2-7; D is ambiguous. Trimming cost V 3 bases and J 7 bases, with 13 bases left between them. Per germline, CDR1 KGHSH and CDR2 LQKENI. The CDR3 spans 13 residues. CDR3 protein: CASSPPSLIEQYF. In DNA, the CDR3 is TGTGCCAGCTCACCCCCGTCCCTGATTGAGCAGTACTTC.

The rearrangement uses TRBV3-1 (or the pseudogene TRBV3-2) and TRBJ2-7; D remains unclear. Germline CDR1 LGHDT, CDR2 YNNKEL (reference sequence). Trimming took off 1 base at V and 2 bases at J, with 6 bases between the two ends. This CDR3 is 13 amino acids long. The CDR3 region is CASSQGRAYEQYF. In DNA form, the CDR3 reads TGTGCCAGCAGCCAAGGACGGGCCTACGAGCAGTACTTC.

The gene calls are TRBV5-4 and TRBJ1-2, with 9 bases identical to TRBD1. The V and J ends lost 4 bases and 6 bases, in that order; junction bases with no gene match: 16. The CDR3 sequence is 17 residues long. Germline V gene lookup returns CDR1 SGHNT and CDR2 YYREEE (reference sequence). As DNA, the CDR3 is TGTGCCAGCAGCCCGTTTTTCTCCGGGACAGGGTCGAATGGCTACACCTTC. Its protein is CASSPFFSGTGSNGYTF.

The CDR3 here is CASSLFPHKNGQGAYEQYF. The CDR3 DNA reads as TGTGCCAGCAGCTTATTTCCTCATAAAAACGGACAGGGGGCTTACGAGCAGTACTTC. This chain connects TRBV11-2 to TRBJ2-7; 11 bases match TRBD1. Germline V lookup: CDR1 SGHAT, CDR2 FQNNGV. The trim removed 2 bases at V and 4 bases at J, leaving 16 bases unmatched. CDR3 length equals 19 residues.

This sequence joins TRBV6-5 and TRBJ2-6; either TRBD1 or TRBD2 may supply D (6 bases each). The germline CDR1 and CDR2 sequences are MNHEY and SVGAGI. The CDR3 totals 16 residues. V was trimmed by 3 bases and J by 2 bases, leaving 11 bases between them. CDR3 in amino acids: CASSYKGGTGANVLTF. The DNA of the CDR3 is TGTGCCAGCAGTTATAAGGGGGGCACTGGGGCCAACGTCCTGACTTTC.

The chain combines TRBV21-1 with TRBJ2-5. TRBV21-1 is annotated as a pseudogene. The CDR3 totals 13 residues. CDR3 nucleotide sequence: TGTGCCAGCAGCAAAGGTTGGCAAGAGACCCAGTACTTC. Amino acid sequence: CASSKGWQETQYF.

The V call is TRBV12-3 or TRBV12-4, the J call TRBJ1-4; D is unclear. This CDR3 has 13 amino acids. The germline V and J ends were trimmed by 6 bases and 5 bases, with 10 bases remaining between them. Written as DNA, the CDR3 is TGTGCCAGCAGCCGGGAGAAAAATGAAAAACTGTTTTTT. Amino acids: CASSREKNEKLFF.

This clone was recorded once. The chain uses TRBV6-5 and TRBJ2-7; possibly TRBD1 for D (7 bases). This CDR3 has 14 residues. Germline values: CDR1 MNHEY, CDR2 SVGAGI. V lost 4 bases and J 4 bases, leaving 14 bases between the germline ends. The CDR3 DNA reads TGTGCCAGCAGTTCCCAGGGGGGACCTTACGAGCAGTACTTC. This codes for CASSSQGGPYEQYF.

In DNA, the CDR3 is TGTGCCAGCAGGTTTGACCTAGGGGAGACCCAGTACTTC. Protein product: CASRFDLGETQYF. This chain connects TRBV6-5 to TRBJ2-5; D is undetermined. The CDR3 has 13 amino acids. Germline lookup yields CDR1 MNHEY and CDR2 SVGAGI. The germline V and J ends were trimmed by 6 bases and 5 bases, with 13 bases remaining between them.

The J gene is TRBJ2-7, the V gene TRBV6-5; tentatively, D is TRBD1 (5 bases). There are 12 residues in the CDR3. From germline, CDR1 is MNHEY and CDR2 SVGAGI. V lost 5 bases and J 7 bases, leaving 12 bases between the germline ends. Here the CDR3 DNA reads TGTGCCAGCAGTACACAGGCTCGAGAGCAGTACTTC. Amino acid sequence: CASSTQAREQYF.

The chain carries TRBV11-3 and TRBJ2-2; 9 bases fit TRBD2. CDR3 length: 18 amino acids. The V segment lost 5 bases and the J segment 2 bases; nucleotides outside the gene matches: 12. CDR1 and CDR2 from the germline V gene are SGHNT and YENEEA. The CDR3 coding sequence is TGTGCCAGCAGCCCCCGTTGGGTAGCGGGAGCCAACACCGGGGAGCTGTTTTTT. Encoded protein: CASSPRWVAGANTGELFF. The full variable domain, with the rest looked up from reference TRBV11-3 and TRBJ2-2, is EAGVVQSPRYKIIEKKQPVAFWCNPISGHNTLYWYLQNLGQGPELLIRYENEEAVDDSQLPKDRFSAERLKGVDSTLKIQPAELGDSAVYLCASSPRWVAGANTGELFFGEGSRLTVL.

This chain uses TRBV6-5 with TRBJ2-1; TRBD2 agrees at 9 bases. V dropped 2 bases and J dropped 10; count of bases not matched to a gene: 12. The CDR3 spans 16 residues. Germline assignment: CDR1 MNHEY and CDR2 SVGAGI. The CDR3 nucleotides are TGTGCCAGCAGTTACGCCTCTGCGGGAGGGGGGGACGAGCAGTTCTTC. It yields the protein CASSYASAGGGDEQFF.

The chain uses TRBV6-1 and TRBJ2-7, with 7 bases lining up with TRBD1. V was pared by 1 base and J by 3 bases, with 3 bases of the junction left unmatched. Germline V gene lookup returns CDR1 MNHNS and CDR2 SASEGT. There are 14 residues in the CDR3. Here the CDR3 DNA reads TGTGCCAGCAGTGAAGGGGACAGTTACTACGAGCAGTACTTC. Residues: CASSEGDSYYEQYF.

In this sample, this clone turned up once. The rearrangement links TRBV11-2 to TRBJ2-2, with no clear D. CDR1 SGHAT and CDR2 FQNNGV come from the germline V gene. The germline V and J ends were trimmed by 4 bases and 0 bases, with 6 bases remaining between them. The CDR3 contains 14 residues. CDR3 sequence (DNA): TGTGCCAGCAGCTCCCAGCCGAACACCGGGGAGCTGTTTTTT. Protein product: CASSSQPNTGELFF.

This clone was detected once. The chain recombines TRBV24-1 with TRBJ2-1, with 10 bases lining up with TRBD2. The CDR3 has 16 residues. Per the germline V gene, CDR1 is KGHDR and CDR2 is SFDVKD. V dropped 2 bases and J dropped 4; count of bases not matched to a gene: 4. This CDR3 is CATSDYGTSEYNEQFF. CDR3 sequence (DNA): TGTGCCACCAGTGATTACGGGACTAGCGAGTACAATGAGCAGTTCTTC.

The rearrangement links TRBV7-2 to TRBJ2-3; D call uncertain. The CDR3 consists of 15 residues. In germline, CDR1 is SGHTA, CDR2 FQGNSA. Trimming removed 3 bases at V and 6 bases at J, with 16 bases between. The CDR3 DNA reads TGTGCCAGCAGCTTCGGCGGTGCCTTCGGGGATACGCAGTATTTT. This sequence encodes CASSFGGAFGDTQYF.

This chain links TRBV5-1 with TRBJ1-2; D uncertain. The V gene lost 5 bases and the J gene lost 3 bases, with 11 bases spanning the gap. CDR3 length: 13 amino acids. Germline V gives CDR1 SGHRS, CDR2 YFSETQ. CDR3 in DNA: TGCGCCAGCAGTCCGACTGGGGACTATGGCTACACCTTC. It specifies CASSPTGDYGYTF.

This chain connects TRBV7-9 to TRBJ2-7; unclear D gene. V lost 0 bases to trimming and J lost 3 bases, with 9 bases between them. CDR1 is SEHNR and CDR2 is FQNEAQ in the germline V gene (reference sequence). The CDR3 sequence is 14 residues long. The CDR3 DNA sequence: TGTGCCAGCAGCTTAGCGACCGGAAACTACGAGCAGTACTTC. Translated, it gives CASSLATGNYEQYF.

This rearrangement joins TRBV3-1 (or the pseudogene TRBV3-2) to TRBJ2-4, with D maybe TRBD1 (5 bases). CDR3 length equals 16 residues. The germline CDR1 and CDR2 sequences are LGHDT and YNNKEL (reference sequence). Trimming shortened V by 4 bases and J by 0 bases, and 13 bases separated the two germline ends. CDR3 bases: TGTGCCAGCAGCCCAAAGACAGAGATAGCCAAAAACATTCAGTACTTC. Translated: CASSPKTEIAKNIQYF.

This chain uses TRBV9 with TRBJ2-3; 7 positions match TRBD1. There are 15 residues in the CDR3. V shed 0 bases and J 3 bases; nucleotides not matched to a gene: 4. Germline V CDR1 and CDR2: SGDLS, YYNGEE. This CDR3 reads CASSVGVTGTDTQYF. Written as DNA, the CDR3 is TGTGCCAGCAGCGTAGGGGTGACAGGGACAGATACGCAGTATTTT.

Comments on this clone: Additional DNA sequences in this sample encode the identical CDR3. The V and J genes are TRBV27 and TRBJ2-1; TRBD2 matches 9 bases. This CDR3 is 15 amino acids long. V lost 2 bases and J lost 2; bases outside the gene matches: 1. Germline CDR1 and CDR2: MNHEY and SMNVEV (reference sequence). DNA for the CDR3: TGTGCCAGCAGTTTAGCGGGAGGGCCCTACAATGAGCAGTTCTTC. It translates to CASSLAGGPYNEQFF.

The CDR3 region has the DNA TGTGCCAGCAGTTCTACGGGAGGCACTGAAGCTTTCTTT. This translates into CASSSTGGTEAFF. The V and J genes are TRBV12-3 or TRBV12-4 and TRBJ1-1; D ambiguous. Trimming shortened V by 4 bases and J by 4 bases, and 10 bases separated the two germline ends. The CDR3 spans 13 residues.

This rearrangement joins TRBV28 to TRBJ1-3; the match to TRBD1 covers 7 bases. The CDR3 runs 17 residues. After removal of 5 bases from V and 4 bases from J, the junction contained 14 bases not matched to a gene. The germline V gene has CDR1 MDHEN and CDR2 SYDVKM. The CDR3 sequence: CASSTPGQGVTGNTIYF. In nucleotides, the CDR3 is TGTGCCAGCAGTACACCTGGGCAGGGGGTGACCGGAAACACCATATATTTT.